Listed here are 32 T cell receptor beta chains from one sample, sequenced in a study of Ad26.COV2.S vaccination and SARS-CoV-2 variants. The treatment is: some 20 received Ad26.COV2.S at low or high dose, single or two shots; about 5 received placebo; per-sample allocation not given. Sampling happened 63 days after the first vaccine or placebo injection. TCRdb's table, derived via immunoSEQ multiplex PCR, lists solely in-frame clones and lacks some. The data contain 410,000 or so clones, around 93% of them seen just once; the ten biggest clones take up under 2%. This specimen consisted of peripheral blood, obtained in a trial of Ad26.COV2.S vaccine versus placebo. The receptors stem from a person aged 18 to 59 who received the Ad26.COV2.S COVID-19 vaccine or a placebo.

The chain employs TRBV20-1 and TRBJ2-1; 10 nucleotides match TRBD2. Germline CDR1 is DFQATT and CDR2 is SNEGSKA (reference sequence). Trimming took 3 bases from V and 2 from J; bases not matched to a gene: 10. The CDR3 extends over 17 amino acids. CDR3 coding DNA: TGCAGTGCTAGTCTTGGCGCTAGCGGGGGAACCTACAATGAGCAGTTCTTC. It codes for CSASLGASGGTYNEQFF.

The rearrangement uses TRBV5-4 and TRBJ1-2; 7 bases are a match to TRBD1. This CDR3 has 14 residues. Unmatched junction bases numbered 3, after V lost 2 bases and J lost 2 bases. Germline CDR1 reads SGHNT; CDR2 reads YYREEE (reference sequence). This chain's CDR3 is CASSLKGGNYGYTF. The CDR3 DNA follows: TGTGCCAGCAGCTTAAAAGGGGGCAACTATGGCTACACCTTC. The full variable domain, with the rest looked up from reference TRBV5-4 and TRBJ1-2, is ETGVTQSPTHLIKTRGQQVTLRCSSQSGHNTVSWYQQALGQGPQFIFQYYREEENGRGNFPPRFSGLQFPNYSSELNVNALELDDSALYLCASSLKGGNYGYTFGSGTRLTVV.

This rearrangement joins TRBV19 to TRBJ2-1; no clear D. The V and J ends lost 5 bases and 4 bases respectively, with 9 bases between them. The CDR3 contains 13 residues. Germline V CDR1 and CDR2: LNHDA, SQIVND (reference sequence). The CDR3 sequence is CASSSVGYNEQFF. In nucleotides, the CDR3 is TGTGCCAGTAGTTCGGTAGGATACAATGAGCAGTTCTTC. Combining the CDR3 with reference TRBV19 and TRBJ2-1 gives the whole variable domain DGGITQSPKYLFRKEGQNVTLSCEQNLNHDAMYWYRQDPGQGLRLIYYSQIVNDFQKGDIAEGYSVSREKKESFPLTVTSAQKNPTAFYLCASSSVGYNEQFFGPGTRLTVL.

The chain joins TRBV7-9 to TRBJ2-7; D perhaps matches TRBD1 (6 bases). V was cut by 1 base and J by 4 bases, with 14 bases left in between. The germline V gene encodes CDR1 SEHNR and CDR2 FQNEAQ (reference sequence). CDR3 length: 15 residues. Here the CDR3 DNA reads TGTGCCAGCAGCTTAGTATTTGGGGGCTCATACGAGCAGTACTTC. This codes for CASSLVFGGSYEQYF.

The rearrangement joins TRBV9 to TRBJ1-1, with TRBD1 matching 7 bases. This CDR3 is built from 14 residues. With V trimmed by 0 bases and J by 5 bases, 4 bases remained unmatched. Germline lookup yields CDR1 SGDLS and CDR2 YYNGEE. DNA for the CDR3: TGTGCCAGCAGCGTAGAGGGGGCGAGAACTGAAGCTTTCTTT. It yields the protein CASSVEGARTEAFF.

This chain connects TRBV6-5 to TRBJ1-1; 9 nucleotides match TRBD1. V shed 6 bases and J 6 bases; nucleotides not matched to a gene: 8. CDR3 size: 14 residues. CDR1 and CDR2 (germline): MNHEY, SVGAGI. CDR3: CASSPAWTGAEAFF. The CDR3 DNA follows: TGTGCCAGCAGCCCCGCTTGGACAGGGGCTGAAGCTTTCTTT.

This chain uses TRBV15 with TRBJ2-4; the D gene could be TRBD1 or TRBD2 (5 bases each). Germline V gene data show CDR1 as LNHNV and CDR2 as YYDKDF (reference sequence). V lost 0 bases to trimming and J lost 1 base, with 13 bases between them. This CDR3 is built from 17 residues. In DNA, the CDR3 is TGTGCCACCAGCAGAGATTCGGGGCTGGTGGCCAAAAACATTCAGTACTTC. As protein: CATSRDSGLVAKNIQYF.

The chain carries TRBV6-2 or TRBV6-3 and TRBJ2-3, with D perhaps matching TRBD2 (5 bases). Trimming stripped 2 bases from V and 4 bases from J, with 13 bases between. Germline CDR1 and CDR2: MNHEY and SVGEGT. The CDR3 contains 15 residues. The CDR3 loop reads CASSYVAGLADTQYF. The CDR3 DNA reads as TGTGCCAGCAGTTACGTGGCGGGTTTGGCAGATACGCAGTATTTT.

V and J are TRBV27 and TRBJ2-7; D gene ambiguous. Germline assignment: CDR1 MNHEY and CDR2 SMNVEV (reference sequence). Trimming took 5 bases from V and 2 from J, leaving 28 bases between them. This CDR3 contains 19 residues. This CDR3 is CASSPTYRGLQVITYEQYF. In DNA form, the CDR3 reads TGTGCCAGCAGTCCAACCTATAGAGGTCTGCAAGTTATTACCTACGAGCAGTACTTC.

Here the CDR3 reads CASSPRESSSSYEQYF. CDR3 sequence (DNA): TGTGCCAGCTCACCACGGGAGAGTAGTAGCTCCTACGAGCAGTACTTC. The chain couples TRBV18 to TRBJ2-7; maybe TRBD2 (5 bases). The CDR3 covers 16 residues. Between the trimmed V and J ends, which lost 1 base and 0 bases, there was a span of 13 bases. Germline-derived CDR1 and CDR2 are KGHSH and LQKENI.

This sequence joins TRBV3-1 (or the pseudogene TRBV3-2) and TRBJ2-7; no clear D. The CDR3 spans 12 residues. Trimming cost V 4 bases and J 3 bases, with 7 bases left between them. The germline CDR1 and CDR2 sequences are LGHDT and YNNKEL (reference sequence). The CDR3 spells CASSRGGYEQYF. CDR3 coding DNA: TGTGCCAGCAGCCGAGGCGGCTACGAGCAGTACTTC.

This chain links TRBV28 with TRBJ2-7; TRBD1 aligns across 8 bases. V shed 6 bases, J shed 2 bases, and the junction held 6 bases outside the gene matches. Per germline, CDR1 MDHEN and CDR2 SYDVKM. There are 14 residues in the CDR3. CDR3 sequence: CASRPRDRPYEQYF. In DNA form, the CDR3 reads TGTGCCAGCAGACCACGGGACAGGCCCTACGAGCAGTACTTC.

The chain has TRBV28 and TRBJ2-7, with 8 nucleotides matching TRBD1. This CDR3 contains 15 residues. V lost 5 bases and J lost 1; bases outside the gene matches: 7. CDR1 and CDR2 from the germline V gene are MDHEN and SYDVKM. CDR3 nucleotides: TGTGCCAGCAGTCCAGGGGGCCCTCTTTCCTACGAGCAGTACTTC. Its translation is CASSPGGPLSYEQYF. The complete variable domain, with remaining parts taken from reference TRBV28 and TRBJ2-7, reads DVKVTQSSRYLVKRTGEKVFLECVQDMDHENMFWYRQDPGLGLRLIYFSYDVKMKEKGDIPEGYSVSREKKERFSLILESASTNQTSMYLCASSPGGPLSYEQYFGPGTRLTVT.

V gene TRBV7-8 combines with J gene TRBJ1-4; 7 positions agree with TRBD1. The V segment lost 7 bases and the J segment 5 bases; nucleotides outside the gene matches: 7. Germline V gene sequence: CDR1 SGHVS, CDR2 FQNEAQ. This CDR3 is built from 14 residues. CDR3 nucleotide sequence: TGTGCCAGCAAGAGACCGGGACAGAATGAAAAACTGTTTTTT. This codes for CASKRPGQNEKLFF.

CDR3 sequence: CASSEGWRTGQETQYF. In DNA, the CDR3 is TGTGCCAGCAGTGAGGGGTGGCGGACAGGCCAAGAGACCCAGTACTTC. This sequence joins TRBV6-1 and TRBJ2-5; 7 bases are a match to TRBD1. This CDR3 comprises 16 residues. Germline trimming cut 3 bases from V and 1 base from J; bases unmatched to any gene: 8. Germline V gene lookup returns CDR1 MNHNS and CDR2 SASEGT.

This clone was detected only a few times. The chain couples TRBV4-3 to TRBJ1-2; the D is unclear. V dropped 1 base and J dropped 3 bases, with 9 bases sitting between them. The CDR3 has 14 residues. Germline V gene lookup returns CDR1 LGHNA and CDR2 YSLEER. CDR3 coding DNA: TGCGCCAGCAGCCAAGGCGTCAGCCACTATGGCTACACCTTC. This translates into CASSQGVSHYGYTF.

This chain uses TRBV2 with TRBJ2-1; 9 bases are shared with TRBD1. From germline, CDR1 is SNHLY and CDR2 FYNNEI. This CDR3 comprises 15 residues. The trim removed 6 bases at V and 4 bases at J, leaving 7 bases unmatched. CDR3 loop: CASRRTGASYNEQFF. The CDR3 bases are TGTGCCAGCAGGAGGACAGGGGCTTCTTACAATGAGCAGTTCTTC.

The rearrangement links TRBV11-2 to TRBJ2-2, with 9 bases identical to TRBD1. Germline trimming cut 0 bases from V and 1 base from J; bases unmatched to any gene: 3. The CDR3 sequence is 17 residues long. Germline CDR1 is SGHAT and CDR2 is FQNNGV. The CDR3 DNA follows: TGTGCCAGCAGCTTAGAGGGGACAGGGAGGAACACCGGGGAGCTGTTTTTT. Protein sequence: CASSLEGTGRNTGELFF.

As DNA, the CDR3 is TGTGCCAGCAGTCAAGGACGGAGCTCCTACAATGAGCAGTTCTTC. It specifies CASSQGRSSYNEQFF. The rearrangement joins TRBV5-8 to TRBJ2-1, with unresolved D. Germline CDR1 SGHTS, CDR2 YDEGEE. Trimming left V 5 bases short and J 0 bases short, with 12 bases between. This CDR3 is built from 15 residues.

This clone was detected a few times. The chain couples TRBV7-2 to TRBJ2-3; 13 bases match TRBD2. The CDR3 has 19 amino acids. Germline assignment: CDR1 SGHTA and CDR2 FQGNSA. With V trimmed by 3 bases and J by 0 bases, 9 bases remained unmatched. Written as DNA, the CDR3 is TGTGCCAGCAGCTTCTCCCCTCTACTAGCGGGGGGGAGCACAGATACGCAGTATTTT. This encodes CASSFSPLLAGGSTDTQYF. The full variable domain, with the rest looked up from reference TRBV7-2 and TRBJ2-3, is GAGVSQSPSNKVTEKGKDVELRCDPISGHTALYWYRQSLGQGLEFLIYFQGNSAPDKSGLPSDRFSAERTGGSVSTLTIQRTQQEDSAVYLCASSFSPLLAGGSTDTQYFGPGTRLTVL.

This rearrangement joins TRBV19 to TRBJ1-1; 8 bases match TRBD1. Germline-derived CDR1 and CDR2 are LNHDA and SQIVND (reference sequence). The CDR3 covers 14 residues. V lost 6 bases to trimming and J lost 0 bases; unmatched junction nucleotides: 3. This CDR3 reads CASRSDRVNTEAFF. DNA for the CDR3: TGTGCCAGTAGATCGGACAGGGTGAACACTGAAGCTTTCTTT.

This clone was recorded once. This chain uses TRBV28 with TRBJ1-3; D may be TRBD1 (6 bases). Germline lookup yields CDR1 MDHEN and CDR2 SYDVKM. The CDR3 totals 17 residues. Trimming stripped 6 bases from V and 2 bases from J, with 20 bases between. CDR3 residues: CASSPTAFAGAGNTIYF. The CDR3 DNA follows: TGTGCCAGCAGCCCAACGGCCTTCGCAGGGGCTGGAAACACCATATATTTT.

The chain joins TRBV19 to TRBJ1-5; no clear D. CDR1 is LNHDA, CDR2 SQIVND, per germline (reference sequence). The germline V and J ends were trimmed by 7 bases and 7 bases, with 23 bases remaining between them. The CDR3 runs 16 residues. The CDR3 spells CASKFLTGMGKQPQHF. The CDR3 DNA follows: TGTGCCAGTAAGTTTCTGACGGGGATGGGGAAGCAGCCCCAGCATTTT.

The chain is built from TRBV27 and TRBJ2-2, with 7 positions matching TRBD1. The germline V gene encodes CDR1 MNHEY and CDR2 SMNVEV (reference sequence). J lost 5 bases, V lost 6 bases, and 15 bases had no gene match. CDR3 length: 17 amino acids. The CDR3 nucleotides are TGTGCCAGCAGCGAAACAGGGGCTATGTGGGGTACCGGGGAGCTGTTTTTT. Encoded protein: CASSETGAMWGTGELFF.

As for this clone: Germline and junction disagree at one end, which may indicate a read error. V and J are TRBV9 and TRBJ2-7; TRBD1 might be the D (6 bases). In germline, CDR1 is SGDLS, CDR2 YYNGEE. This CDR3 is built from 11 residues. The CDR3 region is CASGRQAPRDF. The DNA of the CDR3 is TGTGCCAGCGGGAGACAGGCCCCACGGGACTTC.

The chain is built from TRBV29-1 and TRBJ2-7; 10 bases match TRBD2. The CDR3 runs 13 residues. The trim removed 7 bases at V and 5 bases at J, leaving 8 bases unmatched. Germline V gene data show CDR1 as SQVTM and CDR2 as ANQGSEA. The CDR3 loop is CSARAGGPDEQYF. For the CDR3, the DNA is TGCAGCGCCCGAGCGGGGGGGCCGGACGAGCAGTACTTC.

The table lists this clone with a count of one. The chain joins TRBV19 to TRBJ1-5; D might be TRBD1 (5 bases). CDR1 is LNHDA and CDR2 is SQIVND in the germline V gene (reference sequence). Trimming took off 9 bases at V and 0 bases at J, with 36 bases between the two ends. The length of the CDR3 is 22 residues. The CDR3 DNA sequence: TGTGCCAGCTCAATGGCCAGGGCCCTGCTCACGCTCCGGGGGTATAGCAATCAGCCCCAGCATTTT. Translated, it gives CASSMARALLTLRGYSNQPQHF.

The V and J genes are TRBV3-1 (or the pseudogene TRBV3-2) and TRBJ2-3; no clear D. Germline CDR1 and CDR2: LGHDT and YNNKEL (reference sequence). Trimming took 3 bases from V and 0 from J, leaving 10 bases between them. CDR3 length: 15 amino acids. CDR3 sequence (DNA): TGTGCCAGCAGCCAGGTGGGCCAAAGCACAGATACGCAGTATTTT. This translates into CASSQVGQSTDTQYF.

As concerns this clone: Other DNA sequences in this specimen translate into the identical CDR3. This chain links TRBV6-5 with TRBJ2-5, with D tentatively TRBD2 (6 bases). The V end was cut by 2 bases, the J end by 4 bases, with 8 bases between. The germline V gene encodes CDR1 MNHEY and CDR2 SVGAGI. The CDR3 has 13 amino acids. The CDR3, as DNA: TGTGCCAGCAGTTACGGGGGAGGAGAGACCCAGTACTTC. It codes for CASSYGGGETQYF.

This chain's CDR3 is CASSSDHANTGELFF. The CDR3 nucleotides are TGCGCCAGCAGCTCCGATCACGCGAACACCGGGGAGCTGTTTTTT. The V call is TRBV5-1, the J call TRBJ2-2; D is ambiguous. V was trimmed by 3 bases and J by 0 bases, leaving 9 bases between them. The CDR3 length is 15 residues. CDR1 is SGHRS, CDR2 YFSETQ, per germline.

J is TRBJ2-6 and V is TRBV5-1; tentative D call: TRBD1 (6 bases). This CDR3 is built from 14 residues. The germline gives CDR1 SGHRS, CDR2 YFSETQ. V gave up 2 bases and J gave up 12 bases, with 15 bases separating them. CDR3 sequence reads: CASSLRDTASVLTF. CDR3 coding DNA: TGCGCCAGCAGCTTACGGGACACCGCTTCCGTCCTGACTTTC.

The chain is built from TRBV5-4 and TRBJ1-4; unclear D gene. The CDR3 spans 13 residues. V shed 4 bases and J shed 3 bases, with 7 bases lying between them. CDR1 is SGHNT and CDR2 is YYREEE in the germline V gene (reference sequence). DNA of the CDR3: TGTGCCAGCAGCCCCCGTTCTAATGAAAAACTGTTTTTT. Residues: CASSPRSNEKLFF.